This T cell receptor beta chain originates from a study of control samples from healthy donors and cancer patients. Germline CDR1 and CDR2: DFQATT and SNEGSKA (reference sequence). The V gene lost 3 bases and the J gene lost 3 bases, with 8 bases spanning the gap. The CDR3 runs 12 residues. Profiled with immunoSEQ multiplex PCR; TCRdb holds only in-frame clones, not every one. The sample lists 150,000 to 200,000 clones; around 90% were seen once. The rearrangement uses TRBV20-1 and TRBJ1-2; tentatively, D is TRBD1 (5 bases). The sequence was collected from a man aged 30-40 years in good health. Input material: blood. CDR3 sequence: CSASGHYYGYTF. In DNA, the CDR3 is TGCAGTGCTAGTGGACACTACTATGGCTACACCTTC.